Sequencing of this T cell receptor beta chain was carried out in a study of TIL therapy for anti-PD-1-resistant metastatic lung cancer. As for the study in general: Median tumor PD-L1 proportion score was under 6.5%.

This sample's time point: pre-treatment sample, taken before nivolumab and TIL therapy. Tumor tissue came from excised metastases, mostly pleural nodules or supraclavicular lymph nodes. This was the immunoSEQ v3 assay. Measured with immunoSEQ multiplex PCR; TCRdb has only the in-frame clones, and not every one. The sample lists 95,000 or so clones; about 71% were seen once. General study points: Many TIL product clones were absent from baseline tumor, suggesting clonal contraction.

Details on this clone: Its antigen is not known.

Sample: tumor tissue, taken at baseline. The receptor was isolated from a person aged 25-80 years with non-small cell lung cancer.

CDR3: CASSPNRGSYGYTF. For the CDR3, the DNA is TGTGCCAGCAGTCCGAACAGGGGGAGTTATGGCTACACCTTC. The V and J genes are TRBV28 and TRBJ1-2, with TRBD1 matching 8 bases. Germline V gives CDR1 MDHEN, CDR2 SYDVKM. The ends lost 5 bases at V and 5 bases at J; junction bases unmatched: 7. CDR3 size: 14 residues.